This T cell receptor (beta chain) was sequenced for a study of blood T cell repertoires in COVID-19. Turning to the study itself: Collection of acute and convalescent COVID-19 samples took place in the United States, Italy and Spain.

Germline CDR1 and CDR2: MGHRA and YSYEKL. The germline V and J ends were trimmed by 4 bases and 1 base, with 7 bases remaining between them. The CDR3 contains 14 residues. Per the original data handling: Researchers report that nucleated cell counts were estimated from reference gene primer amplification. This table comes from immunoSEQ multiplex PCR, and its TCRdb copy is limited to in-frame clones, with some not included. D and trimming come from the DNA, and the V and J calls and clone size come from that table. This sample has around 180,000 clones; roughly 80% occur once, and the top ten carry about 6.4%.

This clonotype originated in a human donor in a cohort sampled during active COVID-19. Material for sequencing was peripheral blood. This sequence joins TRBV4-1 and TRBJ2-2; a possible D gene is TRBD1 (5 bases). The chain's CDR3 is CASSLGRNTGELFF. CDR3 nucleotide sequence: TGCGCCAGCAGCCTGGGGCGGAACACCGGGGAGCTGTTTTTT.